This T cell receptor (beta chain) was recorded in a study of T cells in Graves' hyperthyroidism and ophthalmopathy. Concerning this clonotype: No antigen is known for it.

The ends were cut back, 5 bases at V and 7 bases at J, with 15 bases in the middle. The germline CDR1 and CDR2 sequences are SNHLY and FYNNEI. This CDR3 region has 15 residues. Amplified regions were TCR beta CDR3 sequences from RNA transcripts. TCR CDR3 underwent first-round RT-PCR with the HTBI primer set. Each CDR3 protein gets one entry after TCRdb re-called the multiplex PCR reads with MiXCR. The table records approximately 400,000 distinct CDR3 sequences, about a sixth of them present only once. Those with hyperthyroidism were 18 to 65 years old, newly diagnosed, and ill for under 2 months. The study based diagnoses on clinical symptoms, serum thyroxine and TRAb, thyroid ultrasound and orbital computed tomography. Notes on the study in general: Before onset, by a median of approximately 6.8 months, the model predicted ophthalmopathy.

Source material: blood. The receptor was isolated from a woman between 18 and 29 years old with Graves' hyperthyroidism. The rearrangement joins TRBV2 to TRBJ1-6; D possibly corresponds to TRBD1 (5 bases). CDR3 sequence reads: CASSFAGGKNSPLHF. CDR3 sequence (DNA): TGTGCCAGCAGTTTTGCCGGGGGAAAAAATTCACCCCTCCACTTT. Based on the CDR3 plus reference TRBV2 and TRBJ1-6, the full variable domain is EPEVTQTPSHQVTQMGQEVILRCVPISNHLYFYWYRQILGQKVEFLVSFYNNEISEKSEIFDDQFSVERPDGSNFTLKIRSTKLEDSAMYFCASSFAGGKNSPLHFGNGTRLTVT.